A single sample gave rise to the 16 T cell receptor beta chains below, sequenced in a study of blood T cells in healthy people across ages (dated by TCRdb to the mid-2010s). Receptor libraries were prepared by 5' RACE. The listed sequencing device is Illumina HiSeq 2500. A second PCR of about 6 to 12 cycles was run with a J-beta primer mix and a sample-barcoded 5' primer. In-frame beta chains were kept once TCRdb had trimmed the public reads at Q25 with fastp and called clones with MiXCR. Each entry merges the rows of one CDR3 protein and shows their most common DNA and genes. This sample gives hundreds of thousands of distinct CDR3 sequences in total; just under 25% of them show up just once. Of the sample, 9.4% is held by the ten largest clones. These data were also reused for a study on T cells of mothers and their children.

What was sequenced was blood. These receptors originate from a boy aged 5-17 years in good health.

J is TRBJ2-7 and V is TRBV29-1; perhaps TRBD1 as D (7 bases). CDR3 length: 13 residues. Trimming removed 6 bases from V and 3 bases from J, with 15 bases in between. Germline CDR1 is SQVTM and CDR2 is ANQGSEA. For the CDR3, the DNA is TGCAGCGTAACTGGAGGGGGCGACTACGAGCAGTACTTC. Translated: CSVTGGGDYEQYF.

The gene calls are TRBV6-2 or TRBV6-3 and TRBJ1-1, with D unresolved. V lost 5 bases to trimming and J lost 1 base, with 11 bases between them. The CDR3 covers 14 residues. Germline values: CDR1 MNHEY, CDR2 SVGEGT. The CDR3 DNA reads TGTGCCAGCAGTACTCCGGGATCGAACACTGAAGCTTTCTTT. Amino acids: CASSTPGSNTEAFF.

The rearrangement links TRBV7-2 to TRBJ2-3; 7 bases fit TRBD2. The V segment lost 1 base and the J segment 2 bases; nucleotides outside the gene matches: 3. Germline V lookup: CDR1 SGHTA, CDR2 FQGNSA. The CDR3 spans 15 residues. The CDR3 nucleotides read TGTGCCAGCAGCTTAGACGGGGGGATCACAGATACGCAGTATTTT. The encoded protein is CASSLDGGITDTQYF.

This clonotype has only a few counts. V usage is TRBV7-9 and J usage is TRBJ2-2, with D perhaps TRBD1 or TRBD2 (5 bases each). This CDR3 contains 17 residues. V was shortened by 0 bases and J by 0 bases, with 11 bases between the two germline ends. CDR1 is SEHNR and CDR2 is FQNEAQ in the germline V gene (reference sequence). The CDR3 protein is CASSLALRGSNTGELFF. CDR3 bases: TGTGCCAGCAGCTTAGCGCTGAGGGGTTCGAACACCGGGGAGCTGTTTTTT.

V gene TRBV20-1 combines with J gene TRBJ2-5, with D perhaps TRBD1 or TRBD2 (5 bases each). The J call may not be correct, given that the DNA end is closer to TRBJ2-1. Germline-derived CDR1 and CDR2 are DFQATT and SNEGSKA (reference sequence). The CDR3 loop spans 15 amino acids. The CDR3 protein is CSARVRDRTFHEQFF. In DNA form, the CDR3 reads TGCAGTGCTAGAGTCCGGGACCGAACATTCCATGAGCAGTTCTTC.

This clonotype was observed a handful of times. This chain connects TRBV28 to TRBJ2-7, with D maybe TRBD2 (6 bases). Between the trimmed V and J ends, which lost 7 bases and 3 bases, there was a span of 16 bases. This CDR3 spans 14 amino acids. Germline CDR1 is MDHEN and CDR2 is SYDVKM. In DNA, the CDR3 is TGTGCCAGCACCCTCTCCGGGACTTACTACGAGCAGTACTTC. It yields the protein CASTLSGTYYEQYF. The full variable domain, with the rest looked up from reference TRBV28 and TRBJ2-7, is DVKVTQSSRYLVKRTGEKVFLECVQDMDHENMFWYRQDPGLGLRLIYFSYDVKMKEKGDIPEGYSVSREKKERFSLILESASTNQTSMYLCASTLSGTYYEQYFGPGTRLTVT.

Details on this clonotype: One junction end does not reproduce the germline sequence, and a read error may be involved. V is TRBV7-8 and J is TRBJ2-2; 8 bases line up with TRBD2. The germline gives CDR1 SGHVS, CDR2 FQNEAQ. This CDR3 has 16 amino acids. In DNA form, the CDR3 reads TGTGCCAGCAGGTTAGGATCCAGCGGGAGCACCGGGGAGCTGTTTTTT. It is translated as CASRLGSSGSTGELFF.

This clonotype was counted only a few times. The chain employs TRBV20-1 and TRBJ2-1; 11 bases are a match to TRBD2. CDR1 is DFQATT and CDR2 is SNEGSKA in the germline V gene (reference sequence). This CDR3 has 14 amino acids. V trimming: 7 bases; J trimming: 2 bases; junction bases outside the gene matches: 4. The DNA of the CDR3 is TGCAGTGTCCCTAGCGGGAGGACCTACAATGAGCAGTTCTTC. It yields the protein CSVPSGRTYNEQFF.

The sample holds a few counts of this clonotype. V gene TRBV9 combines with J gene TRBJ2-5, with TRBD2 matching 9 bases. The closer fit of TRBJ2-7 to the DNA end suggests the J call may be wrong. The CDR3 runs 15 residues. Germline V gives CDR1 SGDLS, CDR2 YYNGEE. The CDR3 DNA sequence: TGTGCCAGCAGCCCACGGACTAGCGCTTCCTACGAGCAGTACTTC. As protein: CASSPRTSASYEQYF.

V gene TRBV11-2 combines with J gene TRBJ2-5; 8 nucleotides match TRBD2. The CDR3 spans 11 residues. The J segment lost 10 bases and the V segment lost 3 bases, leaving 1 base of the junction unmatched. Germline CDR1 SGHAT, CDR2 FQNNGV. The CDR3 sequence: CASSLREDQYF. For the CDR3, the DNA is TGTGCCAGCAGCTTGCGGGAGGACCAGTACTTC.

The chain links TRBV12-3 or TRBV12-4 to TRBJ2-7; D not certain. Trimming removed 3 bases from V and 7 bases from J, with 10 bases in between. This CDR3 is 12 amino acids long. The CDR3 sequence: CASSFWGGEQYF. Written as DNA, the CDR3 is TGTGCCAGCAGTTTTTGGGGTGGAGAGCAGTACTTC.

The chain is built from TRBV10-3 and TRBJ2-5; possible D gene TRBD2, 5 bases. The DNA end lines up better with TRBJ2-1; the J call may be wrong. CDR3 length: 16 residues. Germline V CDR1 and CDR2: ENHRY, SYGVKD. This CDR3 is CAISESGLGGRNEQFF. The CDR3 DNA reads TGTGCCATCAGTGAGTCCGGTTTGGGCGGGCGAAATGAGCAGTTCTTC.

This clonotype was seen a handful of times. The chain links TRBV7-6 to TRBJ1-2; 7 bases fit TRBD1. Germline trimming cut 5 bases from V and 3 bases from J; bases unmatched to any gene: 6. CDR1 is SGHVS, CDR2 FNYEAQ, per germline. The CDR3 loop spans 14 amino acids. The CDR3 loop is CASSGSDRDYGYTF. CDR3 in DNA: TGTGCCAGCAGCGGGAGTGACAGGGACTATGGCTACACCTTC.

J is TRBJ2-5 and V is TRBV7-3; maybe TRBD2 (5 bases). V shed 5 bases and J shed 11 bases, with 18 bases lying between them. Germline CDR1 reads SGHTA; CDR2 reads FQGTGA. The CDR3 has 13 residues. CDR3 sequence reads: CASSLAPAGEQYF. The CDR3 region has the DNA TGTGCCAGCAGCCTAGCCCCAGCCGGGGAGCAGTACTTC.

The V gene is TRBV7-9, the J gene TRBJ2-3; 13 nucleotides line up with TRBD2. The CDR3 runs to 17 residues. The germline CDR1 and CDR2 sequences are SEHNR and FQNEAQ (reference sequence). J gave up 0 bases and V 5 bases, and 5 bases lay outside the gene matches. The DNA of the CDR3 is TGTGCCAGCAGCACGGGACTAGCGGGGATTAGCACAGATACGCAGTATTTT. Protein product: CASSTGLAGISTDTQYF.

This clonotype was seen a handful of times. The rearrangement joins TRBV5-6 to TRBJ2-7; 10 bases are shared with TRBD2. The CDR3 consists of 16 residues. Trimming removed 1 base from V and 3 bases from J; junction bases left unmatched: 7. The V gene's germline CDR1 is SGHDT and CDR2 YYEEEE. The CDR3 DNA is TGTGCCAGCAGCTTGTCTAGCGGGAGTATAGGCTACGAGCAGTACTTC. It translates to CASSLSSGSIGYEQYF.